This T cell receptor (beta chain) appears in the sequencing data of a study of PD-L1 blockade in urothelial cancer. Study in general: Patients commenced atezolizumab in about 2014, and it was given at 1,200 mg intravenously every 3 weeks. Males with bladder-origin urothelial cancer made up about 85% of the roughly 30 patients. The median number of T cells present in blood samples was about 140,000. Findings and limits, study-wide: By 3 weeks, tumor-associated blood clones had expanded more in durable-benefit patients.

The protocol was immunoSEQ multiplex PCR, while the TCRdb copy is restricted to in-frame clones and leaves out a portion. This sample carries about 71,000 clones, about 89% of them seen once, and the ten largest clones take 3.4%. About this clone: Its antigen is unidentified.

The sequenced sample was PBMCs, obtained around atezolizumab (anti-PD-L1) treatment. This sequence originates from a man in his sixties with urothelial cancer.

This CDR3 reads CASSLKTSGRAYEQYF. In DNA, the CDR3 is TGCGCCAGCAGCCTGAAGACTAGCGGGAGGGCCTACGAGCAGTACTTC. This rearrangement joins TRBV5-1 to TRBJ2-7, with 14 bases lining up with TRBD2. The CDR3 contains 16 residues. CDR1 is SGHRS and CDR2 is YFSETQ in the germline V gene. Trimming removed 4 bases from V and 2 bases from J; junction bases left unmatched: 5.